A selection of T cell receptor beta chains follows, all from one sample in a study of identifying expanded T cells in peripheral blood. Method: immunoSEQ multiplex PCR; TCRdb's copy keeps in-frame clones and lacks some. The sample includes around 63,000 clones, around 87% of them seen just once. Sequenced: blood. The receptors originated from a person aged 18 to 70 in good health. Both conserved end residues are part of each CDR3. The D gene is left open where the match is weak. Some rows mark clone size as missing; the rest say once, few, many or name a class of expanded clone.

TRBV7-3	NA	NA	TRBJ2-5	CASSLTPGDGTQYF	TGTGCCAGCAGCTTAACGCCAGGGGATGGGACCCAGTACTTC
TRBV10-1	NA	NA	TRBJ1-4	CASSESGAGKKLFF	TGCGCCAGCAGTGAGTCCGGGGCCGGAAAAAAACTGTTTTTT
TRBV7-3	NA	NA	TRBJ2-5	CASSSGTSNQETQYF	TGTGCCAGCAGCTCCGGGACATCGAATCAAGAGACCCAGTACTTC
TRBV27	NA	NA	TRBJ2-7	CASSGPAGGTHEQYF	TGTGCCAGCAGTGGCCCCGCCGGAGGGACCCACGAGCAGTACTTC
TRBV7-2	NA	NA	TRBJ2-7	CASSLSATTYEQYF	TGTGCCAGCAGCTTATCGGCCACAACCTACGAGCAGTACTTC
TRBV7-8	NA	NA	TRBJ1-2	CASSLVSRAGPTTF	TGTGCCAGCAGCTTGGTTAGTCGGGCGGGCCCTACCACCTTC
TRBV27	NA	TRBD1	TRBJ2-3	CASRRDRGPSTDTQYF	TGTGCCAGCAGACGAGACAGGGGGCCTAGCACAGATACGCAGTATTTT
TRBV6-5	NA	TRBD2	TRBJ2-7	CASSYGASGSTYEQYF	TGTGCCAGCAGTTACGGGGCTAGCGGGAGTACTTACGAGCAGTACTTC
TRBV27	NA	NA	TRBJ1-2	CASRGIDLRGGYTF	TGTGCCAGCAGGGGGATCGATTTGAGAGGAGGCTACACCTTC
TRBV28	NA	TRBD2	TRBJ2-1	CASIGPRLAGALNEQFF	TGTGCCAGCATAGGTCCGAGACTAGCGGGAGCCCTCAATGAGCAGTTCTTC
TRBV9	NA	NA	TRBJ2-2	CASSVGPDSADTGELFF	TGTGCCAGCAGCGTAGGACCGGACTCTGCCGACACCGGGGAGCTGTTTTTT
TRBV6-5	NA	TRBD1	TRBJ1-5	CASSYRQGVDQPQHF	TGTGCCAGCAGTTACAGACAGGGGGTCGATCAGCCCCAGCATTTT
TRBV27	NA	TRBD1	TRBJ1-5	CASSIQGTSNQPQHF	TGTGCCAGCAGTATACAGGGGACCAGCAATCAGCCCCAGCATTTT
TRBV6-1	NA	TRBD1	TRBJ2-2	CASMDRGLTGELFF	TGTGCCAGCATGGACAGGGGCTTAACCGGGGAGCTGTTTTTT
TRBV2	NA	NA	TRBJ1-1	CASRTMPGRNMNTEAFF	TGTGCCAGCAGAACCATGCCGGGACGGAACATGAACACTGAAGCTTTCTTT
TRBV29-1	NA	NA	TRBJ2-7	CSVPVTGSSSYEQYF	TGCAGCGTTCCTGTTACAGGGTCCAGCTCCTACGAGCAGTACTTC
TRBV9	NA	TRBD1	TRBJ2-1	CASNRGTGVGNEQFF	TGTGCCAGCAACAGAGGGACAGGGGTGGGCAATGAGCAGTTCTTC
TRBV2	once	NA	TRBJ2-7	CASSYTTSYEQYF	TGTGCCAGCAGTTATACTACCAGCTACGAGCAGTACTTC
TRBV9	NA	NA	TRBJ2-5	CASSPREETQYF	TGTGCCAGCAGCCCCCGGGAGGAGACCCAGTACTTC
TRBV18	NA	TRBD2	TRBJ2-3	CASSPVGGSTDTQYF	TGTGCCAGCTCACCCGTGGGGGGGAGCACAGATACGCAGTATTTT
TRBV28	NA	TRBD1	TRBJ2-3	CASSLIQGADTQYF	TGTGCCAGCAGTTTAATACAGGGGGCAGATACGCAGTATTTT
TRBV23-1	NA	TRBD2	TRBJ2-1	CASSQDGLVYNEQFF	TGCGCCAGCAGTCAAGACGGACTAGTCTACAATGAGCAGTTCTTC
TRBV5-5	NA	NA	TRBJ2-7	CASSPVPYEQYF	TGTGCCAGCAGCCCGGTTCCCTACGAGCAGTACTTC
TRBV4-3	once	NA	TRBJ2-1	CASSQDLLYNEQFF	TGCGCCAGCAGCCAAGATCTCCTTTACAATGAGCAGTTCTTC